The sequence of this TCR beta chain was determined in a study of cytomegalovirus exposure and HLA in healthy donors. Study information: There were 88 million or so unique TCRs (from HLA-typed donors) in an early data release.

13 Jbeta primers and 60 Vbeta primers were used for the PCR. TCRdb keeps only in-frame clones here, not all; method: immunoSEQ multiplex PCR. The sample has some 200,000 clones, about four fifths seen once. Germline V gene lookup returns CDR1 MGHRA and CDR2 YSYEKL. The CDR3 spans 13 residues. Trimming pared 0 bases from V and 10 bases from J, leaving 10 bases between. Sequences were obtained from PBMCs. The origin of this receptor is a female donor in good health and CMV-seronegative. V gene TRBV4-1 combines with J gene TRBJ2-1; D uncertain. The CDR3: CASSQDPRYEQFF. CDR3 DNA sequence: TGCGCCAGCAGCCAAGATCCACGGTACGAGCAGTTCTTC.